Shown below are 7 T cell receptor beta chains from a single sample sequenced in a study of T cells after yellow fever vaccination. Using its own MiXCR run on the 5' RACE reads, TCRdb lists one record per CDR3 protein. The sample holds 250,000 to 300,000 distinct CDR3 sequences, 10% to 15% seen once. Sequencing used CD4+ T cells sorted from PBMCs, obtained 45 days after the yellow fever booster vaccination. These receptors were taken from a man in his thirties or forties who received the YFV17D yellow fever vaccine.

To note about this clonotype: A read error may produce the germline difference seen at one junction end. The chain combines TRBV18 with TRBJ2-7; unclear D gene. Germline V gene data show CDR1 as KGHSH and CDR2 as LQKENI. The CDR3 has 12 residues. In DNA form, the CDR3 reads TGTGCCAGCTCGCCACGGAGCCGCGAGCAGTACTTC. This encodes CASSPRSREQYF.

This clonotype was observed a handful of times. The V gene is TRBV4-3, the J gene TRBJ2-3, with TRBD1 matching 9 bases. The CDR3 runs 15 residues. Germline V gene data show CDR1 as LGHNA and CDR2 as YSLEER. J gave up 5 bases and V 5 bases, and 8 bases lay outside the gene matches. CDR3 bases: TGCGCCAGCAGCACTAAGGGACAGGGTATAGATACGCAGTATTTT. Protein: CASSTKGQGIDTQYF.

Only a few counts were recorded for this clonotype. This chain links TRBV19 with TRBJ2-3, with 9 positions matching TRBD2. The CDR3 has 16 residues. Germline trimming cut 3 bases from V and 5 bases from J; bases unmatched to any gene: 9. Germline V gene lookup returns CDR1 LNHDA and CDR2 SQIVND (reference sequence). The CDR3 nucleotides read TGTGCCAGTAGTATTGCGGCGGGAGGGCACGGAGATACGCAGTATTTT. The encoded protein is CASSIAAGGHGDTQYF.

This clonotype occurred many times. The CDR3 coding sequence is TGCGCCAGCAGCTTAGGGAATTCACCCCTCCACTTT. Protein product: CASSLGNSPLHF. The rearrangement links TRBV5-1 to TRBJ1-6; D call uncertain. CDR1 is SGHRS and CDR2 is YFSETQ in the germline V gene. The germline V and J ends were trimmed by 2 bases and 7 bases, with 4 bases remaining between them. This CDR3 spans 12 amino acids.

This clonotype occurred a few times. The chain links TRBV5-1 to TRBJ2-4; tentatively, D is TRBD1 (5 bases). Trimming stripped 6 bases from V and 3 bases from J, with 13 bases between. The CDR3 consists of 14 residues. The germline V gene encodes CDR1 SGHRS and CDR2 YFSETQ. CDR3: CASTFDSFKNIQYF. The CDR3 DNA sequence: TGCGCCAGCACTTTCGACAGTTTCAAAAACATTCAGTACTTC.

CDR3 DNA sequence: TGTGCCAGCAGCTACCGCTCTGGAAACACCATATATTTT. Protein sequence: CASSYRSGNTIYF. This chain uses TRBV5-6 with TRBJ1-3, with no clear D. Germline CDR1 reads SGHDT; CDR2 reads YYEEEE. The V and J ends lost 3 bases and 0 bases respectively, with 4 bases between them. The CDR3 is made up of 13 amino acids.

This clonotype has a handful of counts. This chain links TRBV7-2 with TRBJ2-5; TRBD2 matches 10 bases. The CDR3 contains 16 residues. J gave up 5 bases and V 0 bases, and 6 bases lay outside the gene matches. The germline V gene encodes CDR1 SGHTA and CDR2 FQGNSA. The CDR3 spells CASSLASGRGEETQYF. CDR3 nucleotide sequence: TGTGCCAGCAGCTTAGCGAGCGGGAGGGGTGAGGAGACCCAGTACTTC.